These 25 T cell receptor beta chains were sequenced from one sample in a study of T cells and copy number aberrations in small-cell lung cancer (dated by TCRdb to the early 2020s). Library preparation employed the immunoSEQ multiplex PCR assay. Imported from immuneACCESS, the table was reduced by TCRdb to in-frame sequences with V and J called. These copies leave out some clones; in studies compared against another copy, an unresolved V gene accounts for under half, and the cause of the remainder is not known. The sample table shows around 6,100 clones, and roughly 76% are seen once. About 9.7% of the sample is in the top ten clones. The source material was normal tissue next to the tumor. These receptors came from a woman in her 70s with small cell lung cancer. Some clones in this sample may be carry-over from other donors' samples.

The CDR3 region is CASSQDLGQPQHF. CDR3 in DNA: TGCGCCAGCAGCCAAGATCTAGGTCAGCCCCAGCATTTT. The gene calls are TRBV4-3 and TRBJ1-5; D remains unclear. Germline V gives CDR1 LGHNA, CDR2 YSLEER. The V end was cut by 0 bases, the J end by 6 bases, with 6 bases between. CDR3 length: 13 residues.

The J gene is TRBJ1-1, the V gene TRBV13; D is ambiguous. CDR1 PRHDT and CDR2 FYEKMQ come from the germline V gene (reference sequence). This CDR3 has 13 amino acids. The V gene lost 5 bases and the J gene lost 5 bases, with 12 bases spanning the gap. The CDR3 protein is CASSTRPGTEAFF. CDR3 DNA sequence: TGTGCCAGCAGCACCCGTCCGGGGACTGAAGCTTTCTTT. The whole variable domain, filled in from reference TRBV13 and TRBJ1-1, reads AAGVIQSPRHLIKEKRETATLKCYPIPRHDTVYWYQQGPGQDPQFLISFYEKMQSDKGSIPDRFSAQQFSDYHSELNMSSLELGDSALYFCASSTRPGTEAFFGQGTRLTVV.

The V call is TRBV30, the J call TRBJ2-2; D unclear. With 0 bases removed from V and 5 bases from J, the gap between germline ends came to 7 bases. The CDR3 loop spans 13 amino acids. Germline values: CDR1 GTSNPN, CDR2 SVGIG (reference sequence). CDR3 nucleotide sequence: TGTGCCTGGAGTGTACTTGGAACCGGGGAGCTGTTTTTT. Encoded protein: CAWSVLGTGELFF.

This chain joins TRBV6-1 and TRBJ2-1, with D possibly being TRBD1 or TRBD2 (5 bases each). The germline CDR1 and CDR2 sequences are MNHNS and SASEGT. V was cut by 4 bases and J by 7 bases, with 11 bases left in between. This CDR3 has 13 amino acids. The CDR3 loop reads CASSVWDVNEQFF. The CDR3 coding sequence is TGTGCCAGCAGTGTATGGGACGTTAATGAGCAGTTCTTC.

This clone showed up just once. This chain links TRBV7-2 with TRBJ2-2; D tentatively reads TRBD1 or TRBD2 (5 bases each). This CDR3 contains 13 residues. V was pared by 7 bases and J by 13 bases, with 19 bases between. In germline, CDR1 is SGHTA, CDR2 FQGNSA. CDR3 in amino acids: CASTSLGTGRLFF. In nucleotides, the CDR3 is TGTGCCAGCACCTCACTCGGTACGGGACGGCTGTTTTTT.

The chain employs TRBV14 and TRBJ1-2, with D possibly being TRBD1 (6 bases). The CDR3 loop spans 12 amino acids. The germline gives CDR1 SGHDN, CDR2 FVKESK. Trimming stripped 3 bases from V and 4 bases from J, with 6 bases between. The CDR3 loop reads CASSQDSYGYTF. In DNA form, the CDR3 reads TGTGCCAGCAGCCAGGACAGCTATGGCTACACCTTC.

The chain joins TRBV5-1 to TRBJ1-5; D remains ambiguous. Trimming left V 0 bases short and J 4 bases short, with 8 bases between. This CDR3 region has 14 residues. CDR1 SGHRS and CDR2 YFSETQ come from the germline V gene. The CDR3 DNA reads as TGCGCCAGCAGCTTGGGTTGGGAGAATCAGCCCCAGCATTTT. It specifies CASSLGWENQPQHF.

In nucleotides, the CDR3 is TGTGCCACGAAAGGGACAGGGGACAATGAGCAGTTCTTC. This sequence encodes CATKGTGDNEQFF. The chain employs TRBV6-6 and TRBJ2-1; 10 positions agree with TRBD1. Germline V gives CDR1 MNHNY, CDR2 SVGAGI (reference sequence). This CDR3 is 13 amino acids long. The trim removed 10 bases at V and 5 bases at J, leaving 5 bases unmatched.

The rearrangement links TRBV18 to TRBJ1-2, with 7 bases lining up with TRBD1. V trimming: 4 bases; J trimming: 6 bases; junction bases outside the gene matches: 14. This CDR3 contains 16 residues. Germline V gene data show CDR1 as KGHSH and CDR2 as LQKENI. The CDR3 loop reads CASSLTGTENRHGYTF. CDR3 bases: TGTGCCAGCTCACTAACTGGGACAGAAAACCGTCATGGCTACACCTTC.

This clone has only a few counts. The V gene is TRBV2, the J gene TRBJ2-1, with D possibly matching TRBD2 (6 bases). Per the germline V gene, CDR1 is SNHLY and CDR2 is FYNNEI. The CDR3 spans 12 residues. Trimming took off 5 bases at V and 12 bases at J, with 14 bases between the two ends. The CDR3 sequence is CASSPSVGGQFF. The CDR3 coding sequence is TGTGCCAGCAGTCCCTCTGTGGGGGGGCAGTTCTTC.

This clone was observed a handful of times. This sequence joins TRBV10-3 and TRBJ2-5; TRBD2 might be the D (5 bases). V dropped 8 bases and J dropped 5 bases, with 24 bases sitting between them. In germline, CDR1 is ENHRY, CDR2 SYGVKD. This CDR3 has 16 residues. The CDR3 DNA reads TGTGCCATCCCGAGGGTGAGGGTAGATATAATTGAGACCCAGTACTTC. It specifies CAIPRVRVDIIETQYF.

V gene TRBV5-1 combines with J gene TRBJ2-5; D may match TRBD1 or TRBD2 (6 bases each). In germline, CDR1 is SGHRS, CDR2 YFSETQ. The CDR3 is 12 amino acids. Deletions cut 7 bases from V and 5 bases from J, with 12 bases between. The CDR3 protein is CASQGGLETQYF. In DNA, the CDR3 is TGCGCCAGCCAAGGGGGGTTGGAGACCCAGTACTTC.

The CDR3 bases are TGTGCCAGCAGCGTGATGTTCGGAACGCAGTACTTC. Translating gives CASSVMFGTQYF. The chain employs TRBV5-6 and TRBJ2-7; D unclear. Trimming took off 4 bases at V and 9 bases at J, with 14 bases between the two ends. CDR1 and CDR2 from the germline V gene are SGHDT and YYEEEE. The CDR3 is 12 amino acids. The full variable domain, its missing parts supplied by reference TRBV5-6 and TRBJ2-7, is DAGVTQSPTHLIKTRGQQVTLRCSPKSGHDTVSWYQQALGQGPQFIFQYYEEEERQRGNFPDRFSGHQFPNYSSELNVNALLLGDSALYLCASSVMFGTQYFGPGTRLTVT.

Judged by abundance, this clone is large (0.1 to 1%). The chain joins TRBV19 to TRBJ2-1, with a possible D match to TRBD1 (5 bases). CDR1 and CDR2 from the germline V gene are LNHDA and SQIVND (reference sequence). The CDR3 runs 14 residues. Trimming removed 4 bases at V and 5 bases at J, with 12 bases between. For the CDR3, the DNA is TGTGCCAGTAGTAGGAAGGGGAAGAACAATGAGCAGTTCTTC. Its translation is CASSRKGKNNEQFF.

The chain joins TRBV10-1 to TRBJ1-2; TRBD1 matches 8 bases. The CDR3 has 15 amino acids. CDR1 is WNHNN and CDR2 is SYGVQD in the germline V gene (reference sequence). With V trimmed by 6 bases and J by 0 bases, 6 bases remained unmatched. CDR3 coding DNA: TGCGCCAGCAGAACGACAGGGGATCCTAACTATGGCTACACCTTC. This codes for CASRTTGDPNYGYTF.

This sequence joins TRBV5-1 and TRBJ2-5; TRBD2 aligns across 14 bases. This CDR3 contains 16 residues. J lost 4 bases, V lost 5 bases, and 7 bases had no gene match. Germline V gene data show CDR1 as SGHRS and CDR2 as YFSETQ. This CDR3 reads CASRRGTSGSAETQYF. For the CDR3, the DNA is TGCGCCAGCAGGCGAGGGACTAGCGGGAGTGCAGAGACCCAGTACTTC. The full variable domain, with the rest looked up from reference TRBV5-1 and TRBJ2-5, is KAGVTQTPRYLIKTRGQQVTLSCSPISGHRSVSWYQQTPGQGLQFLFEYFSETQRNKGNFPGRFSGRQFSNSRSEMNVSTLELGDSALYLCASRRGTSGSAETQYFGPGTRLLVL.

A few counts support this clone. CDR3 bases: TGTGCCAGTAGTATAGGAACTTGGCGAACTGAAGCTTTCTTT. This gives the protein CASSIGTWRTEAFF. The V call is TRBV19, the J call TRBJ1-1, with unresolved D. Trimming removed 1 base at V and 5 bases at J, with 11 bases between. CDR1 LNHDA and CDR2 SQIVND come from the germline V gene (reference sequence). The CDR3 loop spans 14 amino acids.

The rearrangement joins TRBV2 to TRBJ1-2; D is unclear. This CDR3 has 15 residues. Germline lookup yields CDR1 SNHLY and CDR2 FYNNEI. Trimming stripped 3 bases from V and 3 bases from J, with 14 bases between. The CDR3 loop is CASSEVGFPYYGYTF. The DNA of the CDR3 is TGTGCCAGCAGTGAGGTAGGGTTCCCCTACTATGGCTACACCTTC.

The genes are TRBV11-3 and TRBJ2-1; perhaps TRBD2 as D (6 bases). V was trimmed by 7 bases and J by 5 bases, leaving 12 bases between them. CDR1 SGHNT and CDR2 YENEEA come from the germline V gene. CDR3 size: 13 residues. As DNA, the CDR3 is TGTGCCAGCACCATGAGCGGGCACAATGAGCAGTTCTTC. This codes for CASTMSGHNEQFF.

This chain's CDR3 is CAWRNMDSRETQYF. CDR3 nucleotides: TGTGCCTGGAGGAACATGGACAGTCGGGAGACCCAGTACTTC. This rearrangement joins TRBV30 to TRBJ2-5, with a possible D match to TRBD1 (6 bases). Germline V CDR1 and CDR2: GTSNPN, SVGIG (reference sequence). The V end lost 3 bases, the J end lost 5 bases, and 16 bases lay between the germline ends. The CDR3 has 14 amino acids.

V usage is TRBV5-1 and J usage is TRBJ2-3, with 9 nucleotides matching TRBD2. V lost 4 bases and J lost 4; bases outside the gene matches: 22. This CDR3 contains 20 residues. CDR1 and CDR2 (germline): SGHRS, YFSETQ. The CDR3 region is CASSGDFPGREGDTADTQYF. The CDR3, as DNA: TGCGCCAGCAGCGGTGACTTTCCAGGGCGGGAGGGCGATACTGCAGATACGCAGTATTTT.

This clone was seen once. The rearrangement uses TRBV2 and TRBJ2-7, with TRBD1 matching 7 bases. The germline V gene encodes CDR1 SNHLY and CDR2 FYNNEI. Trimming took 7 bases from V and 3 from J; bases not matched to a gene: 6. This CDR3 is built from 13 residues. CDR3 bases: TGTGCCAGCACCGGGACAGAGATCTACGAGCAGTACTTC. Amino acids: CASTGTEIYEQYF.

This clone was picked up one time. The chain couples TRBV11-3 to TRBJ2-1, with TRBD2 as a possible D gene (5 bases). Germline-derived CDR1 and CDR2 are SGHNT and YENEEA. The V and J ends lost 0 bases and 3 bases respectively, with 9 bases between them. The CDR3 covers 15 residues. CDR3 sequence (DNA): TGTGCCAGCAGCTTAGAGGGAGCCCTCTACAATGAGCAGTTCTTC. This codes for CASSLEGALYNEQFF.

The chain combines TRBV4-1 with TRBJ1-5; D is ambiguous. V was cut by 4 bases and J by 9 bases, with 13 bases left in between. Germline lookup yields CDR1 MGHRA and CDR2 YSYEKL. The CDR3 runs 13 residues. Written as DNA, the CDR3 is TGCGCCAGCAGCCCATCATTCTTAGGGCCCCAGCATTTT. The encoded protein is CASSPSFLGPQHF.

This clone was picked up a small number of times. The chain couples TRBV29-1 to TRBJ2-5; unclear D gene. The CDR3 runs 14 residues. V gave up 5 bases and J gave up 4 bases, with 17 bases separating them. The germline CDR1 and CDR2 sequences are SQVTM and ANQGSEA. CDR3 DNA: TGCAGCGTTTACCTCAACTGGAACCGAGAGACCCAGTACTTC. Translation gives CSVYLNWNRETQYF.